These T cell receptor beta chains were read from a single sample in a study of spatial heterogeneity in lung cancer. From the 5' RACE reads, TCRdb called clonotypes with MiXCR, one entry per CDR3 protein. The table records some 23,000 distinct CDR3 sequences, 6.4% of them present only once. The sequencing used lung tumor tissue, collected at surgery. The source is a male donor with early-stage non-small cell lung cancer. Both conserved end residues are part of each CDR3. A D gene is named only where the DNA matches it firmly. Clone size is not always given. Where it is, it says once, few, many or a class for expanded clones.

TGTGCCAGCAGTCATGGGATCTACGAGCAGTACTTC,CASSHGIYEQYF,TRBV12-3/TRBV12-4,TRBJ2-7,.,many
TGTGCCAGCAGCCAAGGGGGGGCTGGAAACATTCAGTACTTC,CASSQGGAGNIQYF,TRBV14,TRBJ2-4,.,many
TGTGCCAGCAGTTCGGGAAGCGGGAGAACCCATGAGCAGTTCTTC,CASSSGSGRTHEQFF,TRBV12-3/TRBV12-4,TRBJ2-1,TRBD2,many
TGTGCCAGCAGCCCCACAGGACTCGATGTTAATGAGCAGTTCTTC,CASSPTGLDVNEQFF,TRBV7-2,TRBJ2-1,.,many
TGTGCCAGCAGTAAGTGGCTAGCGGCTATCGAGCAGTACTTC,CASSKWLAAIEQYF,TRBV2,TRBJ2-7,TRBD2,many
TGTGCCAGCAGCCGAGCAAGTGGCGGGGGTAACAATGAGCAGTTCTTC,CASSRASGGGNNEQFF,TRBV4-2,TRBJ2-1,TRBD2,many
TGTGCCGGGTCCATGAGAAACACCATATATTTT,CAGSMRNTIYF,TRBV6-1,TRBJ1-3,.,medium-sized
TGTGCCAGCAGCGGAGACACAGATACGCAGTATTTT,CASSGDTDTQYF,TRBV9,TRBJ2-3,.,medium-sized
TGTGCCAGCAGCCAAGAGCGGAAATATTCACCCCTCCACTTT,CASSQERKYSPLHF,TRBV3-1,TRBJ1-6,.,many
TGTGCCAGCAGCTTAGCGAGCGGACAGGTTTACGAGCAGTACTTC,CASSLASGQVYEQYF,TRBV7-6,TRBJ2-7,TRBD1,many
TGTGCCAGCACGGATAGGGGCCCTTTTGGCTACACCTTC,CASTDRGPFGYTF,TRBV28,TRBJ1-2,.,.
TGTGCCAGCAGCACCTATAAGGGAAACACAGGGAGGCAGTACTTC,CASSTYKGNTGRQYF,TRBV7-4,TRBJ2-7,.,many
TGTGCCAGCAGCTTAGAGTTGGGCACTGAAGCTTTCTTT,CASSLELGTEAFF,TRBV7-8,TRBJ1-1,.,few
TGTGCCAGCAGTTTAGGGGGGGCCGGGAATCAGCCCCAGCATTTT,CASSLGGAGNQPQHF,TRBV12-3/TRBV12-4,TRBJ1-5,.,.
TGTGCCAGCAGCCTTGGTTACAGGGCAGTCTATGGCTACACCTTC,CASSLGYRAVYGYTF,TRBV9,TRBJ1-2,.,many
TGTGCCAGCAGTTATACAGGGGGCGTCTATGGCTACACCTTC,CASSYTGGVYGYTF,TRBV28,TRBJ1-2,TRBD1,.
TGTGCCATCAGTGAAAGACAGGGCGGGTACGAGCAGTACTTC,CAISERQGGYEQYF,TRBV10-3,TRBJ2-7,TRBD1,many
TGTGCCAGCAGCTTTAGTTACAGGGGGCCCCGGTTAAAGTGGGCCGGGGAGCTGTTTTTT,CASSFSYRGPRLKWAGELFF,TRBV7-2,TRBJ2-2,TRBD1,many
TGTGCCAGCAGCCTCCAAGGTGGGGCTAAAAACATTCAGTACTTC,CASSLQGGAKNIQYF,TRBV13,TRBJ2-4,.,many
TGTGCCAGCAGCCTAGATGGGGATTCACCCCTCCACTTT,CASSLDGDSPLHF,TRBV7-9,TRBJ1-6,.,.
TGTGCCAGCAGTTACTCGGGACAGGGCCTTCAGCCCCAGCATTTT,CASSYSGQGLQPQHF,TRBV6-6,TRBJ1-5,TRBD1,.
TGTGCCAGCAGAAGGTTCTCTGGGGCCAACGTCCTGACTTTC,CASRRFSGANVLTF,TRBV27,TRBJ2-6,.,many
TGTGCCAGCAGTTACCTCCCCAGGGGGACAGACGCTTTCTTT,CASSYLPRGTDAFF,TRBV6-5,TRBJ1-1,TRBD1,many
TGTGCCAGCAGCGTTTTGACAGGCCTACCGCAAGAGACCCAGTACTTC,CASSVLTGLPQETQYF,TRBV9,TRBJ2-5,.,many
TGTGCCACCAGCAGAGATCGGGGGACCTACGAGCAGTACTTC,CATSRDRGTYEQYF,TRBV15,TRBJ2-7,.,many
TGTGCCAGCTCACCACAGGGGGCCGACCAAGAGACCCAGTACTTC,CASSPQGADQETQYF,TRBV18,TRBJ2-5,TRBD1,many
TGTGCCAGCAGCTCAATGGGGTTACACATTCAGTACTTC,CASSSMGLHIQYF,TRBV7-9,TRBJ2-4,.,many
TGTGCCAGCAGGAAACTAGCGCAAGAGACCCAGTACTTC,CASRKLAQETQYF,TRBV11-2,TRBJ2-5,TRBD2,many
TGCGCCAGCGGTCCCGGACAGCCGAACACCGGGGAGCTGTTTTTT,CASGPGQPNTGELFF,TRBV5-1,TRBJ2-2,.,.
TGTGCCAGCAGCCGGGCCGGCAGCACGAACACCGGGGAGCTGTTTTTT,CASSRAGSTNTGELFF,TRBV2,TRBJ2-2,.,many
TGTGCCAGCAGTTTTCGGGCAAGTAGGCCAGATACGCAGTATTTT,CASSFRASRPDTQYF,TRBV28,TRBJ2-3,.,many
TGTGCCAGCAGTCTTACGAGGGCTAGTCAGCCCCAGCATTTT,CASSLTRASQPQHF,TRBV28,TRBJ1-5,.,.
TGTGCCAGCAGTTTAGCGCGAGGACAAAATCAGCCCCAGCATTTT,CASSLARGQNQPQHF,TRBV12-3/TRBV12-4,TRBJ1-5,.,many
TGTGCCAGCAGAAAAAACAGGGGGCTGACTGAAGCTTTCTTT,CASRKNRGLTEAFF,TRBV28,TRBJ1-1,TRBD1,.
TGTGCCAGCAGCTCCCAAGGGAGGAGAAGCGAGCAGTACTTC,CASSSQGRRSEQYF,TRBV7-2,TRBJ2-7,.,few
TGTGCCTGTAGCTCCGGGGGATTTTTTTATAGCAATCAGCCCCAGCATTTT,CACSSGGFFYSNQPQHF,TRBV30,TRBJ1-5,.,.
TGCAGTGCTAGAACTACGGCGAACACTGAAGCTTTCTTT,CSARTTANTEAFF,TRBV20-1,TRBJ1-1,.,many
TGTGCCAGCAGCTTATTTGGGGAGGTCCAAGAGACCCAGTACTTC,CASSLFGEVQETQYF,TRBV7-8,TRBJ2-5,.,medium-sized
TGTGCCAGCAGCCGCTTACCACTAGCGGGATCGAGGGGGGAGCTGTTTTTT,CASSRLPLAGSRGELFF,TRBV7-2,TRBJ2-2,TRBD2,many
TGTGCCAGCAGCTTACTAGCGGGGGGGCACAATGAGCAGTTCTTC,CASSLLAGGHNEQFF,TRBV7-8,TRBJ2-1,TRBD2,many
TGTGCCAGCAGTCAAAGACCGGGAGGGCCGTGGAATGAGCAGTTCTTC,CASSQRPGGPWNEQFF,TRBV6-1,TRBJ2-1,TRBD2,many
TGCGCCAGCAGCCAAGACCCAGGGGGCTATGATTCACCCCTCCACTTT,CASSQDPGGYDSPLHF,TRBV4-3,TRBJ1-6,TRBD1,many
TGTGCCAGCAGCCCCTTGACTAGCGAGTACGAGACCCAGTACTTC,CASSPLTSEYETQYF,TRBV7-2,TRBJ2-5,TRBD2,.
TGTGCCAGCAGCGGGGGAAGGTATGGCTACACCTTC,CASSGGRYGYTF,TRBV4-2,TRBJ1-2,.,few
TGTGCCAGCAGCCCATCGGCAGATACGCAGTATTTT,CASSPSADTQYF,TRBV11-2,TRBJ2-3,.,many
TGTGCCAGTAGTATATTAGCAGCGGGGAACAATGAGCAGTTCTTC,CASSILAAGNNEQFF,TRBV19,TRBJ2-1,TRBD2,few
TGTGCCAGCAGATCTACTAGCGGTAAAAACATTCAGTACTTC,CASRSTSGKNIQYF,TRBV7-2,TRBJ2-4,TRBD2,many